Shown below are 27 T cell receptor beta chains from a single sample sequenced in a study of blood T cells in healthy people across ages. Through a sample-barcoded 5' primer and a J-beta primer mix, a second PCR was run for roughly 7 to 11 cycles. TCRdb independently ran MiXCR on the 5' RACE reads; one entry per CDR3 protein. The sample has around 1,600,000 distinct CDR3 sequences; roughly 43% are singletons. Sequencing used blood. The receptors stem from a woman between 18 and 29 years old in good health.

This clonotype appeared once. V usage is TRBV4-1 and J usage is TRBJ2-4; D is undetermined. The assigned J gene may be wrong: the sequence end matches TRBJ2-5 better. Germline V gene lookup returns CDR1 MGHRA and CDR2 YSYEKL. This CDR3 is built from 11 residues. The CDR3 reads CATGDLWTQYF. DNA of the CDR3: TGCGCCACCGGTGACCTTTGGACCCAGTACTTC.

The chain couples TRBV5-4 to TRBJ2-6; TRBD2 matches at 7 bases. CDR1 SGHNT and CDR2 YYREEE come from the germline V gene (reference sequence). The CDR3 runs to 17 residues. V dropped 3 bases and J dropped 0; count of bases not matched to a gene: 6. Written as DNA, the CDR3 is TGTGCCAGCAGCTCCGGGGGGTCCTTCTCTGGGGCCAACGTCCTGACTTTC. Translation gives CASSSGGSFSGANVLTF.

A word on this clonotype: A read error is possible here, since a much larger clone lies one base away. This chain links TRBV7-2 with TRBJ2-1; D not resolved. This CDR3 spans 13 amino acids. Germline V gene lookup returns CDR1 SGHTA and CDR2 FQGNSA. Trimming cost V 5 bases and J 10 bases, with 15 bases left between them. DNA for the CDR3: TGTGCCAGCAGCGCCCAGCAAACCTACGAGCAGTTCTTC. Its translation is CASSAQQTYEQFF.

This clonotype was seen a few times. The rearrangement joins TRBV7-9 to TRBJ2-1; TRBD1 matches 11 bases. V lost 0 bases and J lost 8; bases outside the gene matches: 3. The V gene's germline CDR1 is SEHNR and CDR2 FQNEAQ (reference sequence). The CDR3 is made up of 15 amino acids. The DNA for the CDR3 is TGTGCCAGCAGCTTAGCCCGGACAGGGGGCTATGAGCAGTTCTTC. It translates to CASSLARTGGYEQFF.

Here the CDR3 DNA reads TGTGCCAGCAGCTTAACTCTCCGGGCCCAAAGGGCCTATGGCTACACCTTC. Translated, it gives CASSLTLRAQRAYGYTF. The V gene is TRBV7-8, the J gene TRBJ1-2, with unresolved D. This CDR3 has 17 residues. Trimming cost V 2 bases and J 4 bases, with 20 bases left between them. CDR1 SGHVS and CDR2 FQNEAQ come from the germline V gene.

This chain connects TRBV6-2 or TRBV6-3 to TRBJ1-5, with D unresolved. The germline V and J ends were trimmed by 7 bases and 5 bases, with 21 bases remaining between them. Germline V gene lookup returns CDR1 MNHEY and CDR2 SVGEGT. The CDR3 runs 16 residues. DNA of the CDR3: TGTGCCAGCACCCACCGCCCGGCCATGAGGGATCAGCCCCAGCATTTT. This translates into CASTHRPAMRDQPQHF.

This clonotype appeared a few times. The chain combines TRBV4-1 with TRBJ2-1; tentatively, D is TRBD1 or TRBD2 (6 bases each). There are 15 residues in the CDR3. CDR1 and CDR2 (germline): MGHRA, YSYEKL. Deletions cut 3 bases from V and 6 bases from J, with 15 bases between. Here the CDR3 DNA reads TGCGCCAGCAGCCAGTACAGGGACTCTACCAATGAGCAGTTCTTC. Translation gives CASSQYRDSTNEQFF.

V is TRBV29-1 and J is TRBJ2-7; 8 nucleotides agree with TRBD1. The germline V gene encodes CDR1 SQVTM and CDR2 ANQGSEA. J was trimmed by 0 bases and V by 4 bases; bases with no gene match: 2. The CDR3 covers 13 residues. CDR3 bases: TGCAGCGTTGGGGACAGGCTCTCCTACGAGCAGTACTTC. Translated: CSVGDRLSYEQYF.

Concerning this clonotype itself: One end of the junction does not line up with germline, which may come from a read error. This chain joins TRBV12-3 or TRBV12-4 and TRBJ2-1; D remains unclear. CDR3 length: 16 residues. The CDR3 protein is CASSLFDFSSYNEQSF. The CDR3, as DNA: TGTGCCAGCAGTTTATTCGACTTTAGCTCCTACAATGAGCAGTCCTTC.

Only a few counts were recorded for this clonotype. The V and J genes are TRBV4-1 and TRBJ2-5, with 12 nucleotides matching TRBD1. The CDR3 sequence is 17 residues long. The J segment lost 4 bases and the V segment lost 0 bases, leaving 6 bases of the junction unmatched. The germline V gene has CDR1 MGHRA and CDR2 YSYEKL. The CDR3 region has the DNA TGCGCCAGCAGCCAAGAAGCGGGACAGGGGGCCTTAGAGACCCAGTACTTC. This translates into CASSQEAGQGALETQYF.

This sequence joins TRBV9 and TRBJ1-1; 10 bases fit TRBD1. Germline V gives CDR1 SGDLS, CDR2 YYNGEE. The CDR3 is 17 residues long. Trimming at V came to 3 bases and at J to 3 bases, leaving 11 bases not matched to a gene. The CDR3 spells CASSANRDRGGDTEAFF. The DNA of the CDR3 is TGTGCCAGCAGCGCCAACCGGGACAGGGGCGGAGACACTGAAGCTTTCTTT.

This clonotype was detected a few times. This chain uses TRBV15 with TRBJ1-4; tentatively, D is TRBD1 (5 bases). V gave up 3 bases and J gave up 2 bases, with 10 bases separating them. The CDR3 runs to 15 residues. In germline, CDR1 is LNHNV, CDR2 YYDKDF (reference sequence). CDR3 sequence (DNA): TGTGCCACCAGCAGTGTGGGGGTTACTAATGAAAAACTGTTTTTT. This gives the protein CATSSVGVTNEKLFF.

This CDR3 reads CAWMKFNYGYTF. The CDR3 DNA is TGTGCCTGGATGAAGTTTAACTATGGCTACACCTTC. The chain couples TRBV30 to TRBJ1-2; no clear D. The CDR3 has 12 residues. Trimming removed 4 bases from V and 1 base from J, with 7 bases in between. Germline loops: CDR1 GTSNPN, CDR2 SVGIG (reference sequence).

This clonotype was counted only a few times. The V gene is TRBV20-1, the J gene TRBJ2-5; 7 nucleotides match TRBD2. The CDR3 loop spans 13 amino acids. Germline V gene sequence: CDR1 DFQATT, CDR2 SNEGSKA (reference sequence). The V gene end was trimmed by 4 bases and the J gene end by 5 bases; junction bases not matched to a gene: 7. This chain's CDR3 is CSATTSVGETQYF. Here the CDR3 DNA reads TGCAGTGCTACCACTAGCGTGGGTGAGACCCAGTACTTC.

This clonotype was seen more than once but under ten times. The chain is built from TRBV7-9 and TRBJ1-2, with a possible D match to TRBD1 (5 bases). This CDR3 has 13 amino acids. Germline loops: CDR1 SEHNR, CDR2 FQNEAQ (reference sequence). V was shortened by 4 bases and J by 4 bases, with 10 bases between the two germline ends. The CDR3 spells CASSSRQRYGYTF. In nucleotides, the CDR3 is TGTGCCAGCAGCTCGCGACAGCGCTATGGCTACACCTTC. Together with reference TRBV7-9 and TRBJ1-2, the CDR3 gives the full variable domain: DTGVSQNPRHKITKRGQNVTFRCDPISEHNRLYWYRQTLGQGPEFLTYFQNEAQLEKSRLLSDRFSAERPKGSFSTLEIQRTEQGDSAMYLCASSSRQRYGYTFGSGTRLTVV.

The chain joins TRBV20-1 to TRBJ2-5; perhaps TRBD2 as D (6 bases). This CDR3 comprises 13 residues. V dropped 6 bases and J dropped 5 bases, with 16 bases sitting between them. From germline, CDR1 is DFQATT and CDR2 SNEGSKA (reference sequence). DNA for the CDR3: TGCAGTGCCCCGGGACTCGAAGGGGAGACCCAGTACTTC. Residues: CSAPGLEGETQYF.

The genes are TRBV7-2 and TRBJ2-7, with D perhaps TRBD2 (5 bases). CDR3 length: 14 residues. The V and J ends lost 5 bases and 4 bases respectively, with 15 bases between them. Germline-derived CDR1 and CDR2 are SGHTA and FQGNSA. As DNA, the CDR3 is TGTGCCAGCAGCGAAGAGGGAACTAGGTACGAGCAGTACTTC. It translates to CASSEEGTRYEQYF.

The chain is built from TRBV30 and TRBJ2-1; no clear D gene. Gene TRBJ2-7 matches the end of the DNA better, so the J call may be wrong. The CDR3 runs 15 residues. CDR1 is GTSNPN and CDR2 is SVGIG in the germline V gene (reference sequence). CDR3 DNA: TGTGCCTGGAGTGTAGGCGTAACCAACTACAATGAGCAGTACTTC. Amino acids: CAWSVGVTNYNEQYF.

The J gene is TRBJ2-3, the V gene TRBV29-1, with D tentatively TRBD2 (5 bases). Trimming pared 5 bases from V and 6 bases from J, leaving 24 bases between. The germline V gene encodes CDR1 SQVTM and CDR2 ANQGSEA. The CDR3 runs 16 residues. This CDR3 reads CSVSQWELNFSDTQYF. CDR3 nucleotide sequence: TGCAGCGTTTCTCAGTGGGAGCTAAATTTTTCTGATACGCAGTATTTT.

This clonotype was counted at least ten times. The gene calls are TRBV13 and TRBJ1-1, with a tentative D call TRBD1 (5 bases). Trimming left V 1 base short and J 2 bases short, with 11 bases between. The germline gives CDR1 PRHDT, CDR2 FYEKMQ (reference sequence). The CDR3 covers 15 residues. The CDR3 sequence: CASSLAQGGNTEAFF. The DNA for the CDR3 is TGTGCCAGCAGCTTAGCTCAGGGAGGTAACACTGAAGCTTTCTTT. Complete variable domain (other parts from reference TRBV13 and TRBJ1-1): AAGVIQSPRHLIKEKRETATLKCYPIPRHDTVYWYQQGPGQDPQFLISFYEKMQSDKGSIPDRFSAQQFSDYHSELNMSSLELGDSALYFCASSLAQGGNTEAFFGQGTRLTVV.

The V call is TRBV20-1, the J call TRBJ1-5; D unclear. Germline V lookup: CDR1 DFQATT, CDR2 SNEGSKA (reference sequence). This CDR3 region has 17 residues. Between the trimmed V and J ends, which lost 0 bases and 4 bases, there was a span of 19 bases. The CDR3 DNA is TGCAGTGCTAGAGATAGCTTAGGTGGACTAGGTAATCAGCCCCAGCATTTT. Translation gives CSARDSLGGLGNQPQHF.

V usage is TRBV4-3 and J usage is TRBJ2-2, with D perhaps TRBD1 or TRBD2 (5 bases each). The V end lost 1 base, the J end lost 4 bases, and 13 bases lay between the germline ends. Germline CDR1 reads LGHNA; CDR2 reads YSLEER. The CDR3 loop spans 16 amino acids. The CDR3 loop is CASSQGEGLGTGELFF. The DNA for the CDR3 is TGCGCCAGCAGCCAAGGAGAGGGGCTGGGCACCGGGGAGCTGTTTTTT.

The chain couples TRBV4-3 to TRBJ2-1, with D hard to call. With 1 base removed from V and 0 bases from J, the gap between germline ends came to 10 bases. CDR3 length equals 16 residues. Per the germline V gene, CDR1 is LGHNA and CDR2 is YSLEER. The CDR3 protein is CASSQGYHSSYNEQFF. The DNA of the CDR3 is TGCGCCAGCAGCCAAGGGTACCACAGCTCCTACAATGAGCAGTTCTTC.

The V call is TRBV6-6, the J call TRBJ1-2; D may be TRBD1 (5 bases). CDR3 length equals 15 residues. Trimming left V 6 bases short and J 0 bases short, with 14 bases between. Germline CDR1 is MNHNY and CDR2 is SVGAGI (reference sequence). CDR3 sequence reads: CASSLRQSPNYGYTF. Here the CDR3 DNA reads TGTGCCAGCAGCCTAAGACAGTCCCCTAACTATGGCTACACCTTC.

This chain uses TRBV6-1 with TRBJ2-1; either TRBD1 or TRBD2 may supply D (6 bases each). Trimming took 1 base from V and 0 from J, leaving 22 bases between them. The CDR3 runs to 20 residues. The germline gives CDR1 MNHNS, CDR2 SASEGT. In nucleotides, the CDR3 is TGTGCCAGCAGTGAAGTTCGGGGGCCATGGGAGAGTGGCTCCTACAATGAGCAGTTCTTC. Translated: CASSEVRGPWESGSYNEQFF.

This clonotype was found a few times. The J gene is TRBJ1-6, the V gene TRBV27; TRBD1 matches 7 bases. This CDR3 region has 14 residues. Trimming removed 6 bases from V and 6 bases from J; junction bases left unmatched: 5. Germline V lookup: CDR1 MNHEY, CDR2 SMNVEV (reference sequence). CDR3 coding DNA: TGTGCCAGCAGGCCAGGGACAGCTAATTCACCCCTCCACTTT. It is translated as CASRPGTANSPLHF.

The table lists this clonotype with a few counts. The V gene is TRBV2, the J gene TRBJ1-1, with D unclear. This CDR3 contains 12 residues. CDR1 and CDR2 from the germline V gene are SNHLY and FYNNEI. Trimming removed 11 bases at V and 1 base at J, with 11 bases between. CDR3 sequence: CAADWENTEAFF. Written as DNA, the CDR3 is TGTGCCGCAGACTGGGAGAACACTGAAGCTTTCTTT.